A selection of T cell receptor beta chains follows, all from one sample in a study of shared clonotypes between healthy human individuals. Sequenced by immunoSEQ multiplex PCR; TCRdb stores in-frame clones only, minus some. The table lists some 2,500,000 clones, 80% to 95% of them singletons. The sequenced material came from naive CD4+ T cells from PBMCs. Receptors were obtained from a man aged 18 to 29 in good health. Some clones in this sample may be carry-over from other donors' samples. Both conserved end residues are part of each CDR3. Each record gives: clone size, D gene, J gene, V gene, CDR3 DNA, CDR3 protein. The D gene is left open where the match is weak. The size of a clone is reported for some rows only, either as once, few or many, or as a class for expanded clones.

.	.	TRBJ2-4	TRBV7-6	TGTGCCAGCAGCCCCGCGTTACGGGAGGCCAAAAACATTCAGTACTTC	CASSPALREAKNIQYF
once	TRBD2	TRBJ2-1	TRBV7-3	TGTGCCAGCAGCTTAACCGGGACTAGCGGGAGTTCCTGTAATGAGCAGTTCTTC	CASSLTGTSGSSCNEQFF
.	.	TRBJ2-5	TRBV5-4	TGTGCCAGCAGCTTATATCCAGAGCAAGAGACCCAGTACTTC	CASSLYPEQETQYF
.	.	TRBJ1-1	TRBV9	TGTGCCAGCAGCGTGGCACTTTTTGGTGAAGCTTTCTTT	CASSVALFGEAFF
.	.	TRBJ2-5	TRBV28	TGTGCCAGCAGTTTAACTGGAACGGGGATTCAAGAGACCCAGTACTTC	CASSLTGTGIQETQYF
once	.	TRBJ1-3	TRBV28	TGTGCCAGCAGTTTGGTCCAGTCAGGAAACACCATATATTTT	CASSLVQSGNTIYF
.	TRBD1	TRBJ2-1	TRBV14	TGTGCCAGCACCCTAGGGGGCTTCAAGTTCTTC	CASTLGGFKFF
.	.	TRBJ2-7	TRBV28	TGTGCCAGCAATAGCGCCCGCGGGGAGCAGTACTTC	CASNSARGEQYF
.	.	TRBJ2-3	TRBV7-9	TGTGCCAGCAGCCGGGTCACCTCCACAGATACGCAGTATTTT	CASSRVTSTDTQYF
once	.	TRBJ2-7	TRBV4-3	TGCGCCAGCAGCCGATCCTCCAACGGGGCCTACGAGCAGTACTTC	CASSRSSNGAYEQYF
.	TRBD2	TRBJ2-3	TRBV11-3	TGTGCCAGCAGCCGAACCGGGACTAGCGGAACAGATACGCAGTATTTT	CASSRTGTSGTDTQYF
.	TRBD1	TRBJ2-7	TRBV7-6	TGTGCCAGCAGCGTCAGGACAGGGGACGAGCAGTACTTC	CASSVRTGDEQYF
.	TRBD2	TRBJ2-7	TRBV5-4	TGTGCCAGCAGCCCTGGACTAGCGGGTCTCTACGAGCAGTACTTC	CASSPGLAGLYEQYF
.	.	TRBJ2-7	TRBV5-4	TGTGCCAGCAGCTTGGTACAGCGGACCTCCTACGAGCAGTACTTC	CASSLVQRTSYEQYF
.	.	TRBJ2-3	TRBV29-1	TGCAGCGTTGATTTTGGAGATACGCAGTATTTT	CSVDFGDTQYF
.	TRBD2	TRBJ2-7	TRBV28	TGTGCCAGCAGCCCGACCGGGACTAGCGGGGGGACCTACGAGCAGTACTTC	CASSPTGTSGGTYEQYF
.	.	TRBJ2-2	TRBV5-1	TGCGCCAGCAGCTTGAGTCCCGGCAGGGACACCGGGGAGCTGTTTTTT	CASSLSPGRDTGELFF
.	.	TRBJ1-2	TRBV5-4	TGTGCCAGCCGGGACACCCTTGTTAGGGCTGGCTACACCTTC	CASRDTLVRAGYTF
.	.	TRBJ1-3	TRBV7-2	TGTGCCAGCAGCTCCGGGAACACCATATATTTT	CASSSGNTIYF
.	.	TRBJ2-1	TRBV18	TGTGCCAGCTCACCAGGGGTAGCGCCTGAGCAGTTCTTC	CASSPGVAPEQFF
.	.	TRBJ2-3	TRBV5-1	TGCGCCAGCAACGAGCTTAGCACAGATACGCAGTATTTT	CASNELSTDTQYF
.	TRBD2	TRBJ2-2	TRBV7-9	TGTGCCAGCAGCTTAGTTCCAGGGAGGGGTGTCGGGGAGCTGTTTTTT	CASSLVPGRGVGELFF
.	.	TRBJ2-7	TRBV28	TGTGCCAGCAGACTCGATGGGGCCCTCTACGAGCAGTACTTC	CASRLDGALYEQYF
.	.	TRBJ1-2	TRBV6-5	TGTGCCAGCAGTTACTCGATCGGGAGAGCCTATGGCTACACCTTC	CASSYSIGRAYGYTF
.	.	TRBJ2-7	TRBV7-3	TGTGCCAGCAGCTTATCGGGCGCTAACTCCTACGAGCAGTACTTC	CASSLSGANSYEQYF
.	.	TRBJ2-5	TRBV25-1	TGTGCCAGCAGTGAATATGCGGAGACCCAGTACTTC	CASSEYAETQYF
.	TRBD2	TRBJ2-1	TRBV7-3	TGTGCCAGCAGCGACACCCGCCCGGGACTAGCGTTCAATGAGCAGTTCTTC	CASSDTRPGLAFNEQFF
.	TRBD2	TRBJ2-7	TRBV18	TGTGCCAGCTCACCCCCCGGACTAGCGGGAGGCTACGAGCAGTACTTC	CASSPPGLAGGYEQYF
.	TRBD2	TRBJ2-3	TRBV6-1	TGTGCCAGCAGTGAATGGACTAGCGGATACACAGATACGCAGTATTTT	CASSEWTSGYTDTQYF
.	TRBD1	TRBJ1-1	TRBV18	TGTGCCAGCTCACCACCTAACCAGGGGGGCACTGAAGCTTTCTTT	CASSPPNQGGTEAFF
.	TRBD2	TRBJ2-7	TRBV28	TGTGCCAGCAGCAGGACTAGCGGGGGATCCTACGAGCAGTACTTC	CASSRTSGGSYEQYF
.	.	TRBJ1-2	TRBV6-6	TGTGCCAGCAGAGCTGGGGAGGGTCTGGGGTGGTTC	CASRAGEGLGWF
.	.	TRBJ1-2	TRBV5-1	TGCGCCAGCAGCTTGACAGTCAACTATGGCTACACCTTC	CASSLTVNYGYTF